This T cell receptor (beta chain) was captured by sequencing in a study of blood T cells in healthy people across ages. Collection of ten milliliters of peripheral blood was performed for each donor. Combining a sample-barcoded 5' primer with a J-beta primer mix, a second PCR ran for roughly 7 to 12 cycles. TCRdb redid the calling of the 5' RACE reads with MiXCR, one entry per CDR3 protein. Of some 800,000 distinct CDR3 sequences listed, around two fifths were seen once; the top ten hold around 18%. This clonotype is a singleton in its sample. This TCR was recovered from a man aged 60 to 75 in good health. The sample consisted of blood.

The CDR3 here is CASSAQGDDEQFF. The CDR3 DNA reads TGTGCCAGCAGCGCCCAGGGGGACGATGAGCAGTTCTTC. The V and J genes are TRBV7-9 and TRBJ2-1; the match to TRBD1 covers 7 bases. The CDR3 runs to 13 residues. Germline loops: CDR1 SEHNR, CDR2 FQNEAQ (reference sequence). V was pared by 5 bases and J by 8 bases, with 6 bases of the junction left unmatched.